This T cell receptor (beta chain) was sequenced in a study of T-cell memory formation after mild COVID-19. As for this clonotype: What it binds is not known.

The CDR3 extends over 14 amino acids. Trimming stripped 5 bases from V and 0 bases from J, with 11 bases between. The germline CDR1 and CDR2 sequences are SGHTA and FQGNSA. MiXCR was run by TCRdb on the 5' RACE reads, yielding one entry per CDR3 protein. Here the sample spans approximately 340,000 distinct CDR3 sequences, approximately 15% being singletons. General study points: Memory cells collected pre-infection included some clones that later responded, suggesting cross-reactive memory joined. Day 15 to 85 contracting clones showed balanced CD4/CD8; day 15 to 37 expanders favored CD4+.

The genes are TRBV7-2 and TRBJ2-7; D unresolved. The clonotype was recovered from a man between 18 and 35 years old who had mild COVID-19 (a few samples of this study predate the infection). Cell type and time point are not known. Input material: PBMCs or a T cell subset sorted from them (not recorded which). The CDR3 sequence is CASSPGRTSYEQYF. CDR3 in DNA: TGTGCCAGCAGCCCCGGACGCACCTCCTACGAGCAGTACTTC.